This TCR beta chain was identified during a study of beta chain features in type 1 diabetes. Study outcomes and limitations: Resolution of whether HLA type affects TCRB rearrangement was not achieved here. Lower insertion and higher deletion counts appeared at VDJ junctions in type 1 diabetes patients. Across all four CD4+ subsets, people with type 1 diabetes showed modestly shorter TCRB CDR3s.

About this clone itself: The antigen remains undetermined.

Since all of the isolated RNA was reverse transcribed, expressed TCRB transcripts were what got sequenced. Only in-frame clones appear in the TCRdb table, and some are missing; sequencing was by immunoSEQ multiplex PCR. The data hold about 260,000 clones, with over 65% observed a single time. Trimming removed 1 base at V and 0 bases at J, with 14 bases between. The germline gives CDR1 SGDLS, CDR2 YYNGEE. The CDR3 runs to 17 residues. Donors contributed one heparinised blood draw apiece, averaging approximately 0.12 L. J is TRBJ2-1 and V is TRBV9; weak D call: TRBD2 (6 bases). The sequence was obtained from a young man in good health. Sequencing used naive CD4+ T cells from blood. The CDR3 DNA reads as TGTGCCAGCAGCGTAAGGCTAGCGAGCTTCTCCTACAATGAGCAGTTCTTC. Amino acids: CASSVRLASFSYNEQFF.